The 26 T cell receptor beta chains presented below share a single source sample, sequenced in a study of shared clonotypes between healthy human individuals (dated by TCRdb to about 2020). CD8 naive samples were obtained by positive selection for CCR7 among CD45RO-negative cells, yielding a CD45RA+CCR7+ population from which TemRA cells were excluded. Libraries were prepared through the immunoSEQ multiplex PCR assay. TCRdb took this table from immuneACCESS and kept in-frame rearrangements with V and J called. Such tables lack part of the clones; where checked against another copy, unresolved V genes explain under half of the gap, and the rest is unexplained. The sample includes around 1.9 million clones, with around 93% observed a single time. The ten largest clones add up to more than 1.5% of the sample. The sequenced material came from naive CD8+ T cells from PBMCs. Interpreted using the paper, the cell subset or site label stands for: CD45RA+CCR7+. The receptor source for this set is a man between 18 and 35 years old in good health. Some clones in this sample may be carry-over from other donors' samples.

The rearrangement joins TRBV30 to TRBJ2-1, with 7 bases identical to TRBD2. V lost 4 bases and J lost 0; bases outside the gene matches: 6. This CDR3 region has 15 residues. Germline-derived CDR1 and CDR2 are GTSNPN and SVGIG (reference sequence). This chain's CDR3 is CAWTDGGSSYNEQFF. The CDR3 DNA reads TGTGCCTGGACCGACGGGGGGAGCTCCTACAATGAGCAGTTCTTC.

This rearrangement joins TRBV18 to TRBJ2-7, with D unclear. Germline V gene data show CDR1 as KGHSH and CDR2 as LQKENI. CDR3 length equals 15 residues. V was trimmed by 3 bases and J by 4 bases, leaving 16 bases between them. For the CDR3, the DNA is TGTGCCAGCTCACCTTCCCCGATTATGGTATACGAGCAGTACTTC. Encoded protein: CASSPSPIMVYEQYF.

The V gene is TRBV11-1, the J gene TRBJ2-7, with TRBD1 identical over 8 bases. The CDR3 covers 15 residues. The V and J ends lost 6 bases and 1 base, in that order; junction bases with no gene match: 8. Germline V gene sequence: CDR1 SGHAT, CDR2 FQDESV (reference sequence). CDR3 DNA sequence: TGTGCCAGCAGTTACGGACAGGGTCAATCCTACGAGCAGTACTTC. Protein sequence: CASSYGQGQSYEQYF.

This clone appeared once. This chain connects TRBV5-4 to TRBJ2-5; 7 nucleotides match TRBD2. This CDR3 comprises 16 residues. Germline CDR1 reads SGHNT; CDR2 reads YYREEE (reference sequence). Losses at the gene ends were 4 bases for V and 4 bases for J; bases not matched to a gene: 13. CDR3 protein: CASSPVAGPRVETQYF. The CDR3 nucleotides read TGTGCCAGCAGCCCTGTAGCGGGTCCCCGGGTAGAGACCCAGTACTTC. The full variable domain, its missing parts supplied by reference TRBV5-4 and TRBJ2-5, is ETGVTQSPTHLIKTRGQQVTLRCSSQSGHNTVSWYQQALGQGPQFIFQYYREEENGRGNFPPRFSGLQFPNYSSELNVNALELDDSALYLCASSPVAGPRVETQYFGPGTRLLVL.

The rearrangement uses TRBV10-3 and TRBJ1-2; a possible D gene is TRBD1 (5 bases). CDR1 and CDR2 (germline): ENHRY, SYGVKD. This CDR3 contains 15 residues. Trimming left V 6 bases short and J 0 bases short, with 14 bases between. The CDR3 here is CAISEQGRSNYGYTF. The CDR3 region has the DNA TGTGCCATCAGCGAGCAGGGCCGATCTAACTATGGCTACACCTTC.

The chain combines TRBV2 with TRBJ2-3, with TRBD2 matching over 12 bases. Trimming removed 6 bases from V and 4 bases from J; junction bases left unmatched: 5. Germline V gene data show CDR1 as SNHLY and CDR2 as FYNNEI. CDR3 length equals 15 residues. The CDR3 DNA reads TGTGCCAGCAGAACGACTAGCGGGAGATCAGATACGCAGTATTTT. Protein product: CASRTTSGRSDTQYF.

V is TRBV5-4 and J is TRBJ2-5; the match to TRBD2 covers 7 bases. Judging by the DNA end, TRBJ2-7 fits better; the J call may be wrong. Germline V gives CDR1 SGHNT, CDR2 YYREEE (reference sequence). The CDR3 spans 16 residues. CDR3 nucleotide sequence: TGTGCCAGCACCCGGAAGTCGGGGAGGGATAACTACGAGCAGTACTTC. Its translation is CASTRKSGRDNYEQYF.

The chain uses TRBV19 and TRBJ2-4; TRBD1 or TRBD2 may be the D gene (5 bases each). V lost 5 bases and J lost 2, with 10 bases in between. CDR3 size: 14 residues. The germline V gene encodes CDR1 LNHDA and CDR2 SQIVND (reference sequence). The CDR3 here is CASSVPGPKNIQYF. The CDR3 nucleotides are TGTGCCAGTAGTGTGCCGGGACCCAAAAACATTCAGTACTTC.

The chain recombines TRBV9 with TRBJ1-2; D gene uncertain. Germline loops: CDR1 SGDLS, CDR2 YYNGEE. This CDR3 has 12 residues. V lost 3 bases to trimming and J lost 10 bases, with 13 bases between them. The CDR3 nucleotides read TGTGCCAGCAGCGCCTATGGAAGGGACTACACCTTC. This translates into CASSAYGRDYTF.

About this clone: The sample contains more than one DNA sequence encoding this CDR3. The V gene is TRBV11-2, the J gene TRBJ2-7, with D possibly being TRBD2 (6 bases). The ends were cut back, 1 base at V and 3 bases at J, with 7 bases in the middle. CDR3 length: 13 amino acids. Germline V gene lookup returns CDR1 SGHAT and CDR2 FQNNGV. The CDR3 region is CASSLGTNYEQYF. Written as DNA, the CDR3 is TGTGCCAGCAGCTTAGGGACTAACTACGAGCAGTACTTC.

For this clone: Other DNA variants within this sample encode the same CDR3. The chain joins TRBV9 to TRBJ2-1; the D gene could be TRBD1 or TRBD2 (5 bases each). Germline CDR1 and CDR2: SGDLS and YYNGEE. This CDR3 contains 15 residues. V gave up 0 bases and J gave up 3 bases, with 10 bases separating them. CDR3 protein: CASSVVAGSYNEQFF. The CDR3 region has the DNA TGTGCCAGCAGCGTAGTTGCAGGGAGCTACAATGAGCAGTTCTTC.

Comment on this clone: The same CDR3 can be traced to other DNA sequences in this sample. This sequence joins TRBV19 and TRBJ2-7; D is ambiguous. V shed 1 base and J shed 2 bases, with 6 bases lying between them. The CDR3 is 13 amino acids. Germline-derived CDR1 and CDR2 are LNHDA and SQIVND (reference sequence). CDR3 DNA sequence: TGTGCCAGTAGTATAGCCGGCACCTACGAGCAGTACTTC. Its protein product is CASSIAGTYEQYF.

The rearrangement links TRBV19 to TRBJ2-3; D perhaps matches TRBD2 (5 bases). The CDR3 is 15 residues long. Trimming pared 4 bases from V and 5 bases from J, leaving 16 bases between. Germline CDR1 is LNHDA and CDR2 is SQIVND (reference sequence). The CDR3 spells CASSSPHGGEDTQYF. The CDR3 coding sequence is TGTGCCAGTAGTAGCCCCCACGGAGGTGAAGATACGCAGTATTTT.

J is TRBJ2-7 and V is TRBV27; D is perhaps TRBD1 or TRBD2 (7 bases each). Germline V gene data show CDR1 as MNHEY and CDR2 as SMNVEV (reference sequence). With 3 bases removed from V and 3 bases from J, the gap between germline ends came to 12 bases. The CDR3 contains 14 residues. CDR3 region: CASSFQGGNYEQYF. The CDR3 DNA reads TGTGCCAGCAGTTTTCAGGGGGGGAACTACGAGCAGTACTTC.

This clone was seen only once. This chain links TRBV29-1 with TRBJ2-2, with TRBD2 as a possible D gene (5 bases). The CDR3 runs to 14 residues. V lost 4 bases to trimming and J lost 4 bases, with 13 bases between them. Germline V gene data show CDR1 as SQVTM and CDR2 as ANQGSEA. CDR3 nucleotide sequence: TGCAGCGTTGTTCCCCCGGGGAGCACCGGGGAGCTGTTTTTT. It encodes CSVVPPGSTGELFF.

The chain links TRBV27 to TRBJ2-1; D unresolved. The CDR3 runs to 13 residues. Germline V gene data show CDR1 as MNHEY and CDR2 as SMNVEV (reference sequence). The V gene lost 5 bases and the J gene lost 7 bases, with 12 bases spanning the gap. CDR3 protein: CASSLSVLNEQFF. The CDR3 region has the DNA TGTGCCAGCAGTCTCTCCGTTTTGAATGAGCAGTTCTTC.

This chain links TRBV5-1 with TRBJ2-1; 9 nucleotides align to TRBD1. Germline assignment: CDR1 SGHRS and CDR2 YFSETQ. V shed 4 bases, J shed 6 bases, and the junction held 11 bases outside the gene matches. This CDR3 has 16 amino acids. The CDR3 DNA sequence: TGCGCCAGCAGCCCCCGGACAGGGGAAACCCTCAATGAGCAGTTCTTC. It translates to CASSPRTGETLNEQFF.

The chain is built from TRBV27 and TRBJ2-3; weak D call: TRBD2 (6 bases). CDR3 length: 16 amino acids. Deletions cut 0 bases from V and 2 bases from J, with 12 bases between. Germline V gene lookup returns CDR1 MNHEY and CDR2 SMNVEV (reference sequence). The CDR3, as DNA: TGTGCCAGCAGTTTATCGGTGACTAGTAACACAGATACGCAGTATTTT. As protein: CASSLSVTSNTDTQYF.

The chain combines TRBV19 with TRBJ1-2; weak D call: TRBD1 (6 bases). The germline V gene encodes CDR1 LNHDA and CDR2 SQIVND (reference sequence). There are 15 residues in the CDR3. V lost 6 bases and J lost 4, with 18 bases in between. The CDR3 region is CASRQGLAAVYGYTF. As DNA, the CDR3 is TGTGCCAGTAGACAGGGACTCGCAGCAGTCTATGGCTACACCTTC.

Comment on this clone: Distinct nucleotide sequences in the sample also encode this CDR3. The chain couples TRBV30 to TRBJ1-1; D gene unclear. V lost 0 bases to trimming and J lost 4 bases, with 9 bases between them. The CDR3 totals 13 residues. Germline V gives CDR1 GTSNPN, CDR2 SVGIG (reference sequence). The CDR3 sequence: CAWSVVRGTEAFF. The CDR3 DNA reads as TGTGCCTGGAGTGTTGTCCGAGGCACTGAAGCTTTCTTT.

The V gene is TRBV27, the J gene TRBJ1-3; D uncertain. Germline CDR1 MNHEY, CDR2 SMNVEV (reference sequence). Trimming shortened V by 2 bases and J by 2 bases, and 19 bases separated the two germline ends. This CDR3 spans 18 amino acids. CDR3 region: CASSLSYPPGWAGNTIYF. The CDR3 region has the DNA TGTGCCAGCAGTTTAAGTTACCCCCCGGGATGGGCTGGAAACACCATATATTTT.

This rearrangement joins TRBV29-1 to TRBJ2-1; D might be TRBD1 (5 bases). Trimming removed 1 base from V and 5 bases from J, with 9 bases in between. Germline V lookup: CDR1 SQVTM, CDR2 ANQGSEA. The CDR3 is 13 residues long. The CDR3 here is CSVEVGADNEQFF. The CDR3 DNA follows: TGCAGCGTTGAAGTTGGGGCAGACAATGAGCAGTTCTTC.

The J gene is TRBJ1-1, the V gene TRBV5-1; D possibly corresponds to TRBD1 (5 bases). Germline values: CDR1 SGHRS, CDR2 YFSETQ. CDR3 length: 17 residues. Trimming cost V 3 bases and J 2 bases, with 20 bases left between them. CDR3 sequence reads: CASSSSTARTFNTEAFF. The CDR3 bases are TGCGCCAGCAGCTCTTCGACAGCCCGAACCTTTAACACTGAAGCTTTCTTT.

V and J are TRBV19 and TRBJ2-7; no firm D call. This CDR3 has 13 amino acids. Germline loops: CDR1 LNHDA, CDR2 SQIVND (reference sequence). The V and J ends lost 7 bases and 0 bases respectively, with 10 bases between them. The DNA for the CDR3 is TGTGCCAGTAAGCCTAAGGGCTCCTACGAGCAGTACTTC. Translating it yields CASKPKGSYEQYF.

On this clone: Distinct nucleotide sequences in the sample also encode this CDR3. The V and J genes are TRBV27 and TRBJ2-1, with 9 nucleotides matching TRBD2. This CDR3 is built from 12 residues. V dropped 3 bases and J dropped 9; count of bases not matched to a gene: 0. Germline-derived CDR1 and CDR2 are MNHEY and SMNVEV (reference sequence). The CDR3 nucleotides are TGTGCCAGCAGTTTTAGCGGGAGTGAGCAGTTCTTC. Protein: CASSFSGSEQFF.

The chain employs TRBV5-1 and TRBJ1-2; TRBD1 might be the D (6 bases). In germline, CDR1 is SGHRS, CDR2 YFSETQ. The CDR3 extends over 18 amino acids. The V and J ends lost 0 bases and 2 bases respectively, with 20 bases between them. CDR3 in amino acids: CASSLERRGQGANYGYTF. The CDR3 DNA reads TGCGCCAGCAGCTTGGAGCGTCGGGGGCAGGGCGCGAACTATGGCTACACCTTC.